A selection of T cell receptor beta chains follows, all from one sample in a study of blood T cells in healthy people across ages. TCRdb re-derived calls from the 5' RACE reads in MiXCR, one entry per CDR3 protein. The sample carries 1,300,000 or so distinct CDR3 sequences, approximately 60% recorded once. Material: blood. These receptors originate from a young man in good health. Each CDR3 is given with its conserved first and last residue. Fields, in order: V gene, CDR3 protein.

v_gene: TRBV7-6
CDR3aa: CASRLSWDHEQFF

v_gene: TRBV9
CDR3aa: CASSERTGKGTQYF

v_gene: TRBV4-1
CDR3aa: CASSQAFRGNEQFF

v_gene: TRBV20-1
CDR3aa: CSASTDSNQPQHF

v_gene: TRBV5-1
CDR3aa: CASSREGEPYEQYF

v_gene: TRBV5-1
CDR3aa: CASSPLSTGGHSGYTF

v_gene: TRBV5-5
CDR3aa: CASSATQDIEAFF

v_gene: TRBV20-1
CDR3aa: CSAPRASGGPPYEQYF

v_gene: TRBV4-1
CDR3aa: CASSQVWQGAYEQYF

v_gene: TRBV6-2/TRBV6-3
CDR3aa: CASSFSRLAAEQYF

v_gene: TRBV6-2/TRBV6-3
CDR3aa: CASSYSGTGAEAFF

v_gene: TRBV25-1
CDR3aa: CAGGGWETQYF

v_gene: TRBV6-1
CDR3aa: CASYRDGSYEQYF

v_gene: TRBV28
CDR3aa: CASDDRLSSEQFF

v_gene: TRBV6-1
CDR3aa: CASSESQGWAGNTIYF

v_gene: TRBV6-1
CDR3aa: CASSVEDTGELFF

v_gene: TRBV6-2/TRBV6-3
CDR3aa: CASSYSGQGGDERYF